This T cell receptor beta chain is from a study of shared clonotypes between healthy human individuals. V gave up 5 bases and J gave up 5 bases, with 16 bases separating them. The CDR3 spans 15 residues. From germline, CDR1 is SEHNR and CDR2 FQNEAQ (reference sequence). Produced via immunoSEQ multiplex PCR; TCRdb's table is partial and in-frame only. The table has about 1.4 million clones, roughly 97% seen once; the top ten hold 1% to 1.5%. This clone showed up just once. The rearrangement uses TRBV7-9 and TRBJ2-1; weak D call: TRBD2 (5 bases). This clonotype originated in a man in his thirties or forties in good health. The sample was naive CD4+ T cells sorted from blood. Subset reported: CD45RA+ positively selected. The DNA of the CDR3 is TGTGCCAGCAGCCTCCTTGGGAGCCCGGACAATGAGCAGTTCTTC. As protein: CASSLLGSPDNEQFF.